One T cell receptor (beta chain) is described in this entry. The target antigen is unknown. This sample was included in a study of identifying expanded T cells in peripheral blood. Notes on the study in general: Across healthy donors, higher total template counts meant significantly greater approximately two-week count variance.

Clones were sequenced by immunoSEQ multiplex PCR, and TCRdb holds only the in-frame ones, with some missing. The table records some 70,000 clones, approximately 87% of them present only once. CDR1 is GTSNPN, CDR2 SVGIG, per germline (reference sequence). V was pared by 7 bases and J by 3 bases, with 15 bases between. The CDR3 is made up of 13 amino acids. During the collection period, no donor immune events like infections were recorded. The TCR comes from a person aged 18 to 70 in good health. Specimen: blood. The chain uses TRBV30 and TRBJ1-2; possibly TRBD1 for D (6 bases). As DNA, the CDR3 is TGTGCCTCACAGCCGGACAGCGACTATGGCTACACCTTC. It encodes CASQPDSDYGYTF.